This T cell receptor (beta chain) derives from a study of CD8+CD57+ T cells in acquired aplastic anemia. The germline V gene encodes CDR1 SNHLY and CDR2 FYNNEI. The CDR3 has 13 amino acids. The V end lost 3 bases, the J end lost 8 bases, and 13 bases lay between the germline ends. Genomic DNA, serving as template, underwent TCR beta VDJ and CDR3 profiling. MiXCR, applied by TCRdb to the reads, yields one record per CDR3 protein. The sample consists of 200,000 to 250,000 distinct CDR3 sequences, roughly 35% of them appearing once. Findings of the study overall: Shared by patients and controls, 25 to 35 CD8+ CDR3s were abundant in patients.

This clonotype has only a few counts. Its antigen is currently unknown. Sequenced material: sorted CD4+, CD8+, or CD8+CD57+ T cells (not recorded which) from PBMCs. The chain links TRBV2 to TRBJ1-2; weak D call: TRBD1 (5 bases). This receptor was obtained from a human donor in good health, serving as a control. The CDR3 loop reads CASSDGGGGGYTF. The CDR3 nucleotides are TGTGCCAGCAGTGACGGGGGTGGGGGGGGCTACACCTTC.